One T cell receptor (beta chain) is described in this entry. The antigen remains undetermined. TCRdb re-called the reads through MiXCR, storing one row per CDR3 protein. The sample carries 300,000 to 400,000 distinct CDR3 sequences, 15% to 20% recorded once. This entry comes from a study of T cell repertoires in cytomegalovirus infection. J gave up 9 bases and V 6 bases, and 16 bases lay outside the gene matches. This CDR3 spans 16 amino acids. Germline CDR1 and CDR2: MNHNS and SASEGT. Study-level results: Predominance within the ex vivo response was attributable to HLA-C-restricted CMV-specific TCR beta clonotypes.

The rearrangement joins TRBV6-1 to TRBJ2-1, with TRBD2 identical over 8 bases. The source of this sequence is a human donor in good health (CMV status not recorded). Some clones in this sample may be carry-over from other donors' samples. The specimen was PBMCs. CDR3 protein: CASSPGGGRGGTEQFF. CDR3 bases: TGTGCCAGCAGCCCCGGGGGGGGTAGGGGGGGCACTGAGCAGTTCTTC.